The rows below give T cell receptor beta chains drawn from one sample of a study of shared clonotypes between healthy human individuals. Method: immunoSEQ multiplex PCR; TCRdb's copy keeps in-frame clones and lacks some. The sample carries approximately 2,000,000 clones, 85% to 95% recorded once. The sample was naive CD8+ T cells from PBMCs. These receptors all stem from a man aged 18 to 29 in good health. Some clones in this sample may be carry-over from other donors' samples. Each CDR3 is given with its conserved first and last residue. The order of the fields is V gene, clone size, D gene, J gene, CDR3 DNA, CDR3 protein. The D gene is left open where the match is weak. The size of a clone is reported for some rows only, either as once, few or many, or as a class for expanded clones.

V: TRBV4-1
size: .
D: .
J: TRBJ1-4
DNA: TGCGCCAGCAGCCAAAAAGATGTCCAGATTGATCCTTACGTAAAACTGTTTTTT
CDR3: CASSQKDVQIDPYVKLFF

V: TRBV19
size: once
D: .
J: TRBJ2-7
DNA: TGTGCCAGCGCAACGGACAGCTACGAGCAGTACTTC
CDR3: CASATDSYEQYF

V: TRBV27
size: .
D: TRBD1
J: TRBJ1-2
DNA: TGTGCCAGCAGTCCCGGGCCGGGGACAGGCTATGGCTACACCTTC
CDR3: CASSPGPGTGYGYTF

V: TRBV27
size: .
D: .
J: TRBJ1-1
DNA: TGTGCCAGCAGTTTATCGGGGGATACTGAAGCTTTCTTT
CDR3: CASSLSGDTEAFF

V: TRBV18
size: .
D: TRBD2
J: TRBJ2-7
DNA: TGTGCCAGCTCACCCCCTACTAGCGGGAGAGGCGAGCAGTACTTC
CDR3: CASSPPTSGRGEQYF

V: TRBV9
size: .
D: .
J: TRBJ1-5
DNA: TGTGCCAGCAGCGTAGGGATGAATAGCAATCAGCCCCAGCATTTT
CDR3: CASSVGMNSNQPQHF

V: TRBV6-5
size: .
D: .
J: TRBJ2-7
DNA: TGTGCCAGCAGTTACGGCGGTTCTTACTACGAGCAGTACTTC
CDR3: CASSYGGSYYEQYF

V: TRBV29-1
size: .
D: .
J: TRBJ2-7
DNA: TGCAGCGTACGCCTGGGGGGCGAGCAGTACTTC
CDR3: CSVRLGGEQYF

V: TRBV27
size: .
D: .
J: TRBJ1-1
DNA: TGTGCCAGCAGTTTAGCCCCCGGGGCAGTTAAAGCTTTCTTT
CDR3: CASSLAPGAVKAFF

V: TRBV9
size: .
D: .
J: TRBJ2-3
DNA: TGTGCCAGCAGCGTTGGCAGGAGATCAGATACGCAGTATTTT
CDR3: CASSVGRRSDTQYF

V: TRBV4-3
size: once
D: .
J: TRBJ2-2
DNA: TGCGCCAGCAGCCAAGACTGGGGGAAATTTTCGAACACCGGGGAGCTGTTTTTT
CDR3: CASSQDWGKFSNTGELFF

V: TRBV9
size: .
D: .
J: TRBJ2-3
DNA: TGTGCCAGCAGCGAAGGCCTAGGAGAGGTAACAGATACGCAGTATTTT
CDR3: CASSEGLGEVTDTQYF

V: TRBV19
size: .
D: TRBD1
J: TRBJ1-1
DNA: TGTGCCAGCACTAATCGCCGACAGGGGACGGGCACTGAAGCTTTCTTT
CDR3: CASTNRRQGTGTEAFF

V: TRBV7-9
size: .
D: TRBD1
J: TRBJ2-3
DNA: TGTGCCAGCAGCGCCGCTTTGAGGGGGCGCGCAGATACGCAGTATTTT
CDR3: CASSAALRGRADTQYF

V: TRBV11-3
size: .
D: .
J: TRBJ2-5
DNA: TGTGCCAGCAGCTTAGTAGCAGCACTTTGGGAGACCCAGTACTTC
CDR3: CASSLVAALWETQYF

V: TRBV30
size: .
D: .
J: TRBJ1-1
DNA: TGTGCCTGGAGCGGCCCATCGGGCAGTGAAGCTTTCTTT
CDR3: CAWSGPSGSEAFF

V: TRBV5-6
size: .
D: .
J: TRBJ2-7
DNA: TGTGCCAGCAGCAACTACTACGAGCAGTACTTC
CDR3: CASSNYYEQYF

V: TRBV27
size: .
D: .
J: TRBJ2-7
DNA: TGTGCCAGCAGTTGGAGGGTAAGGGACGGCCCCGCCGAGCAGTACTTC
CDR3: CASSWRVRDGPAEQYF

V: TRBV7-3
size: .
D: TRBD2
J: TRBJ2-3
DNA: TGTGCCAGCAGCCCTAGCGGGAGCCCTTCAGATACGCAGTATTTT
CDR3: CASSPSGSPSDTQYF

V: TRBV6-1
size: .
D: .
J: TRBJ1-5
DNA: TGTGCCATCACTTCAGGTTATAGCAATCAGCCCCAGCATTTT
CDR3: CAITSGYSNQPQHF